Shown below are 12 T cell receptor beta chains from a single sample sequenced in a study of shared clonotypes between healthy human individuals. Only in-frame clones appear in the TCRdb table, and some are missing; sequencing was by immunoSEQ multiplex PCR. The sample includes millions of clones, approximately 94% seen only once; the top ten take roughly 0.15%. The sample taken for sequencing was naive CD4+ T cells sorted from blood. Subset of the sample: CD45RA+ positively selected. These receptors all stem from a man younger than 35 in good health.

The CDR3 region has the DNA TGTGCCAGCAGCACGAGGAGGGGGGGCACAGATACGCAGTATTTT. This gives the protein CASSTRRGGTDTQYF. This sequence joins TRBV9 and TRBJ2-3, with D perhaps given as TRBD1 or TRBD2 (6 bases each). Germline values: CDR1 SGDLS, CDR2 YYNGEE. The V end lost 4 bases, the J end lost 1 base, and 13 bases lay between the germline ends. This CDR3 region has 15 residues.

This clone was detected only a few times. This rearrangement joins TRBV28 to TRBJ1-5; a possible D gene is TRBD1 (5 bases). Germline V lookup: CDR1 MDHEN, CDR2 SYDVKM. The CDR3 runs to 14 residues. The V end was cut by 11 bases, the J end by 3 bases, with 17 bases between. CDR3 protein: CAGSTGGSNQPQHF. CDR3 in DNA: TGTGCCGGTTCAACGGGGGGTTCCAATCAGCCCCAGCATTTT.

The chain couples TRBV30 to TRBJ1-1; no clear D. Per the germline V gene, CDR1 is GTSNPN and CDR2 is SVGIG (reference sequence). This CDR3 region has 12 residues. Trimming cost V 5 bases and J 6 bases, with 13 bases left between them. CDR3 loop: CAWSIVVAEAFF. The CDR3 bases are TGTGCCTGGTCGATTGTGGTGGCTGAAGCTTTCTTT.

The V and J genes are TRBV21-1 and TRBJ2-7; the listed D gene, TRBD1, was not tested against the DNA. TRBV21-1 is flagged as a pseudogene. The CDR3 is 14 amino acids. CDR3 coding DNA: TGTGCCAGCAGAACGAGGACAGGCTCCTACGAGCAGTACTTC. Translating it yields CASRTRTGSYEQYF.

This chain uses TRBV5-4 with TRBJ2-3; D gene uncertain. Trimming took off 0 bases at V and 6 bases at J, with 11 bases between the two ends. This CDR3 contains 14 residues. The germline V gene has CDR1 SGHNT and CDR2 YYREEE (reference sequence). The DNA for the CDR3 is TGTGCCAGCAGCTTGGTGCTCGATTCGGATACGCAGTATTTT. Amino acid sequence: CASSLVLDSDTQYF.

The chain joins TRBV7-2 to TRBJ1-5; TRBD1 might be the D (6 bases). The V end was cut by 2 bases, the J end by 7 bases, with 9 bases between. This CDR3 has 13 residues. Germline-derived CDR1 and CDR2 are SGHTA and FQGNSA. CDR3 in DNA: TGTGCCAGCAGCTTAAACAGGGTCCAGCCCCAGCATTTT. This translates into CASSLNRVQPQHF.

The genes are TRBV7-9 and TRBJ2-3; the D gene is possibly TRBD2 (5 bases). V lost 1 base to trimming and J lost 0 bases, with 11 bases between them. CDR1 and CDR2 from the germline V gene are SEHNR and FQNEAQ (reference sequence). The CDR3 length is 16 residues. The DNA of the CDR3 is TGTGCCAGCAGCTTAGTTAACCGGGGAAGCACAGATACGCAGTATTTT. It encodes CASSLVNRGSTDTQYF.

The chain employs TRBV5-1 and TRBJ2-5; 10 positions agree with TRBD1. The CDR3 contains 16 residues. Trimming removed 0 bases from V and 1 base from J; junction bases left unmatched: 3. CDR1 is SGHRS, CDR2 YFSETQ, per germline. CDR3 in DNA: TGCGCCAGCAGCTTGGAGGGACAGGGGTTCCAAGAGACCCAGTACTTC. This gives the protein CASSLEGQGFQETQYF. Looking up the rest from reference TRBV5-1 and TRBJ2-5 gives the full variable domain: KAGVTQTPRYLIKTRGQQVTLSCSPISGHRSVSWYQQTPGQGLQFLFEYFSETQRNKGNFPGRFSGRQFSNSRSEMNVSTLELGDSALYLCASSLEGQGFQETQYFGPGTRLLVL.

V is TRBV5-1 and J is TRBJ2-7; TRBD1 matches at 9 bases. This CDR3 comprises 16 residues. The V gene's germline CDR1 is SGHRS and CDR2 YFSETQ. The J segment lost 3 bases and the V segment lost 0 bases, leaving 7 bases of the junction unmatched. This CDR3 reads CASSLGRMGQGYEQYF. CDR3 nucleotides: TGCGCCAGCAGCTTGGGGAGGATGGGACAGGGCTACGAGCAGTACTTC.

This sequence joins TRBV9 and TRBJ2-1; 10 positions agree with TRBD2. Germline CDR1 reads SGDLS; CDR2 reads YYNGEE. The CDR3 contains 20 residues. With V trimmed by 4 bases and J by 2 bases, 18 bases remained unmatched. The CDR3 protein is CASSRAAAGGRVGPYNEQFF. The CDR3 bases are TGTGCCAGCAGCCGAGCGGCAGCGGGGGGGCGAGTTGGGCCCTACAATGAGCAGTTCTTC.

About this clone: Other DNA variants within this sample encode the same CDR3. The chain links TRBV7-9 to TRBJ2-5, with D perhaps matching TRBD1 (6 bases). TRBJ2-7 explains the end of the DNA better; the J call may be wrong. Germline V lookup: CDR1 SEHNR, CDR2 FQNEAQ (reference sequence). This CDR3 region has 12 residues. CDR3 sequence: CASSQQGYEQYF. DNA for the CDR3: TGTGCCAGCAGTCAACAGGGCTACGAGCAGTACTTC.

V is TRBV19 and J is TRBJ2-5; tentative D call: TRBD2 (6 bases). Germline CDR1 is LNHDA and CDR2 is SQIVND (reference sequence). V was cut by 4 bases and J by 5 bases, with 11 bases left in between. This CDR3 is built from 13 residues. The DNA for the CDR3 is TGTGCCAGTAGTACGGTGGCGGGGGAGACCCAGTACTTC. This codes for CASSTVAGETQYF.